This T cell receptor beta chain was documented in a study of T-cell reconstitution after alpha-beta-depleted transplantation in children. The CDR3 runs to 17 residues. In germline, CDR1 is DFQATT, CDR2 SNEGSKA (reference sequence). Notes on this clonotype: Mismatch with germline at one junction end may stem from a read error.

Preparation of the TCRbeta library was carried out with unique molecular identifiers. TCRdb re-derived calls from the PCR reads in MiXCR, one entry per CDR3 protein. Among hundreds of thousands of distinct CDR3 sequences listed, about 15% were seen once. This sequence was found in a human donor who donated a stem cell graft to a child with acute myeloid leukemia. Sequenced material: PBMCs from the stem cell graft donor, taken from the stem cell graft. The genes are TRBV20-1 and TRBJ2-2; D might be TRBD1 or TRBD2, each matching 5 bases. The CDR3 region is CCARDRNGATGTGELFF. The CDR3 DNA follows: TGCTGTGCTAGAGATCGGAACGGGGCGACGGGTACCGGGGAGCTGTTTTTT.